These T cell receptor beta chains were read from a single sample in a study of blood T cell repertoires in COVID-19. Sequencing used immunoSEQ multiplex PCR; TCRdb keeps in-frame clones, though not all of them. The table records roughly 400,000 clones, about 90% of them present only once. The sequencing input was PBMCs or T cells enriched from blood (not recorded which). The receptors were gathered from a woman younger than 45 who had recovered from COVID-19. Each CDR3 is given with its conserved first and last residue. Fields, in order: J gene, V gene, D gene, clone size, CDR3 protein, CDR3 DNA. D genes are given only for firm matches. A row's size may be missing; if present it is once, few, many or a size class.

TRBJ2-1,TRBV6-5,TRBD2,-,CASSSGLGLKDEQFF,TGTGCCAGCAGTTCCGGACTAGGGCTTAAGGATGAGCAGTTCTTC
TRBJ2-1,TRBV7-7,TRBD1,-,CASSFGQGLEQFF,TGTGCCAGCAGCTTCGGACAGGGGCTCGAGCAGTTCTTC
TRBJ1-5,TRBV19,-,-,CATGTALGQPQHF,TGTGCCACCGGGACTGCCTTAGGTCAGCCCCAGCATTTT
TRBJ2-2,TRBV18,TRBD1,once,CASSPSGQGAAGELFF,TGTGCCAGCTCACCCTCGGGACAGGGGGCCGCCGGGGAGCTGTTTTTT
TRBJ2-2,TRBV7-8,TRBD2,few,CASSLRIKREAGELFF,TGTGCCAGCAGCTTAAGGATCAAGCGGGAGGCCGGGGAGCTGTTTTTT
TRBJ1-4,TRBV5-4,TRBD1,-,CASSLGPTSRQGVSDEKLFF,TGTGCCAGCAGCTTGGGCCCGACATCACGACAGGGAGTATCGGATGAAAAACTGTTTTTT
TRBJ2-3,TRBV13,TRBD2,-,CASSSGTSGRRSTDTQYF,TGTGCCAGCAGCTCGGGGACTAGCGGGAGACGAAGCACAGATACGCAGTATTTT
TRBJ1-4,TRBV6-5,-,few,CASRGGATNEKLFF,TGTGCCAGCAGAGGCGGGGCAACTAATGAAAAACTGTTTTTT
TRBJ1-4,TRBV30,-,-,CAWSRGAGEKLFF,TGTGCCTGGAGCCGGGGGGCGGGTGAAAAACTGTTTTTT
TRBJ1-4,TRBV5-8,-,-,CASSAIPPPNEKLFF,TGTGCCAGCAGCGCTATCCCTCCCCCTAATGAAAAACTGTTTTTT
TRBJ1-2,TRBV25-1,-,-,CASTQDSGYTF,TGTGCCAGCACCCAAGACAGCGGCTACACCTTC
TRBJ1-1,TRBV11-3,-,once,CASSLEGQNTEAFF,TGTGCCAGCAGCTTAGAAGGACAAAACACTGAAGCTTTCTTT
TRBJ2-7,TRBV18,TRBD1,-,CASSPLGQGNSNEQYF,TGTGCCAGCTCACCATTGGGACAGGGTAATTCGAACGAGCAGTACTTC
TRBJ1-6,TRBV4-1,-,-,CASSQVEGIMGGSPLHF,TGCGCCAGCAGCCAAGTAGAGGGCATAATGGGTGGGTCACCCCTCCACTTT
TRBJ1-6,TRBV27,-,-,CASSPGPGAYNSPLHF,TGTGCCAGCAGTCCAGGCCCGGGGGCCTATAATTCACCCCTCCACTTT
TRBJ1-5,TRBV30,-,-,CAWSQSDNQPQHF,TGTGCCTGGAGTCAGTCAGACAATCAGCCCCAGCATTTT
TRBJ1-1,TRBV9,-,-,CASSRAGVAEAFF,TGTGCCAGCAGCCGGGCGGGGGTCGCTGAAGCTTTCTTT
TRBJ1-2,TRBV18,-,-,CASSPIKEGLSYTF,TGTGCCAGCTCCCCCATTAAAGAGGGCCTAAGCTACACCTTC
TRBJ1-2,TRBV29-1,-,-,CSVVVTYGYTF,TGCAGCGTTGTAGTTACCTATGGCTACACCTTC
TRBJ1-2,TRBV23-1,TRBD1,-,CASSLPPGQGADTF,TGCGCCAGCAGTCTTCCGCCGGGACAGGGGGCGGACACCTTC
TRBJ1-2,TRBV18,TRBD1,few,CASSPLDRADGYTF,TGTGCCAGCTCACCTCTCGACAGGGCCGATGGCTACACCTTC
TRBJ1-5,TRBV6-4,-,-,CASRVLNQPQHF,TGTGCCAGCCGAGTTCTGAATCAGCCCCAGCATTTT
TRBJ1-5,TRBV3-1/TRBV3-2,TRBD1,-,CASSPRQGHQPQHF,TGTGCCAGCAGCCCTCGACAGGGGCATCAGCCCCAGCATTTT
TRBJ1-3,TRBV14,-,-,CASSQSRQSGNTIYF,TGTGCCAGCAGCCAAAGTCGACAGTCAGGAAACACCATATATTTT
TRBJ1-6,TRBV18,-,once,CASSPGAGSNSPLHF,TGTGCCAGCTCACCTGGCGCAGGGTCAAATTCACCCCTCCACTTT
TRBJ2-1,TRBV5-8,-,-,CASSRSLSSYNEQFF,TGTGCCAGCAGCAGATCACTGAGCTCCTACAATGAGCAGTTCTTC
TRBJ2-7,TRBV30,-,-,CAWRRAPSYEQYF,TGTGCCTGGAGGCGGGCGCCGTCCTACGAGCAGTACTTC
TRBJ1-4,TRBV20-1,TRBD1,-,CSASLGTGVREKLFF,TGCAGTGCTAGTTTGGGGACAGGGGTTAGGGAAAAACTGTTTTTT
TRBJ1-5,TRBV6-1,TRBD1,-,CASSVRQGASNQPQHF,TGTGCCAGCAGTGTCAGACAGGGGGCATCCAATCAGCCCCAGCATTTT
TRBJ2-7,TRBV29-1,-,-,CSVARSSYEQYF,TGCAGCGTTGCCAGGTCGTCCTACGAGCAGTACTTC
TRBJ2-1,TRBV13,TRBD2,-,CASSPGGGEQFF,TGTGCCAGCAGCCCGGGGGGGGGTGAGCAGTTCTTC
TRBJ2-7,TRBV5-1,TRBD2,-,CASSSGLAGYEQYF,TGCGCCAGCAGCTCGGGACTAGCGGGGTACGAGCAGTACTTC
TRBJ1-4,TRBV28,-,-,CASSPVGTRNEKLFF,TGTGCCAGCAGTCCAGTGGGGACACGGAATGAAAAACTGTTTTTT
TRBJ2-1,TRBV7-9,TRBD1,-,CASSSLGTAFSNEQFF,TGTGCCAGCAGCTCGCTGGGGACAGCCTTTTCAAATGAGCAGTTCTTC
TRBJ2-7,TRBV5-4,-,once,CASRKDYNPYEQYF,TGTGCCAGCAGGAAGGACTATAATCCCTACGAGCAGTACTTC
TRBJ2-1,TRBV7-2,-,-,CASSLVGAGSSYNEQFF,TGTGCCAGCAGCTTAGTTGGTGCGGGGAGCTCCTACAATGAGCAGTTCTTC
TRBJ1-5,TRBV19,-,-,CASSITGSSNQPQHF,TGTGCCAGTAGTATCACAGGGTCCAGCAATCAGCCCCAGCATTTT
TRBJ1-2,TRBV7-8,TRBD1,-,CASSLAGQNYGYTF,TGTGCCAGCAGCTTAGCGGGACAGAACTATGGCTACACCTTC
TRBJ1-1,TRBV7-7,TRBD1,-,CASSPDRGSEAFF,TGTGCCAGCAGCCCGGACAGGGGGAGTGAAGCTTTCTTT
TRBJ1-3,TRBV27,-,-,CASSRYQGISGNTIYF,TGTGCCAGCAGCCGTTACCAGGGAATCTCTGGAAACACCATATATTTT
TRBJ1-5,TRBV10-3,-,-,CATLPGSHSNQPQHF,TGTGCCACCCTACCAGGGTCCCATAGCAATCAGCCCCAGCATTTT
TRBJ1-2,TRBV2,-,-,CASSEGTAFYGYTF,TGTGCCAGCAGTGAAGGGACAGCTTTTTATGGCTACACCTTC
TRBJ1-5,TRBV27,-,-,CASSTKTGYSNQPQHF,TGTGCCAGCAGTACCAAGACAGGCTATAGCAATCAGCCCCAGCATTTT
TRBJ1-2,TRBV28,TRBD1,few,CATTQGAEIYGYTF,TGTGCCACCACACAGGGGGCAGAGATCTATGGCTACACCTTC
TRBJ1-2,TRBV7-9,-,-,CASSSSGANYGYTF,TGTGCCAGCAGCTCCTCGGGGGCTAACTATGGCTACACCTTC
TRBJ2-7,TRBV6-1,-,-,CASSEALGDTPYEQYF,TGTGCCAGCAGTGAAGCGCTAGGAGATACCCCCTACGAGCAGTACTTC
TRBJ2-2,TRBV18,-,-,CASSRDPNTGELFF,TGTGCCAGCTCGCGGGATCCGAACACCGGGGAGCTGTTTTTT
TRBJ1-2,TRBV6-5,-,many,CASSYSNRVHYGYTF,TGTGCCAGCAGTTACTCGAACAGGGTACACTATGGCTACACCTTC
TRBJ1-3,TRBV30,TRBD1,-,CAWSPLQGHSGNTIYF,TGTGCCTGGAGTCCGCTACAGGGGCACTCTGGAAACACCATATATTTT
TRBJ2-3,TRBV6-5,TRBD2,-,CASGTSGEGADTQYF,TGTGCCAGCGGGACTAGCGGGGAAGGGGCAGATACGCAGTATTTT
TRBJ1-1,TRBV9,-,-,CASSGTEKPEAFF,TGTGCCAGCAGCGGGACAGAAAAGCCTGAAGCTTTCTTT
TRBJ1-1,TRBV4-2,-,-,CASSQERWLATGSRANTEAFF,TGTGCCAGCAGCCAAGAACGGTGGCTGGCGACAGGCTCTAGGGCGAACACTGAAGCTTTCTTT
TRBJ2-2,TRBV14,TRBD1,-,CASSRRQGITGELFF,TGTGCCAGCAGCCGTAGACAGGGGATAACCGGGGAGCTGTTTTTT
TRBJ1-6,TRBV15,-,-,CATSRDRVSNSPLHF,TGTGCCACCAGCAGAGACAGGGTGAGTAATTCACCCCTCCACTTT
TRBJ1-4,TRBV7-6,-,-,CASSLVSQGSRANEKLFF,TGTGCCAGCAGCTTAGTCTCCCAGGGGAGTAGGGCTAATGAAAAACTGTTTTTT
TRBJ1-1,TRBV5-4,TRBD1,once,CASSPLQGVNTEAFF,TGTGCCAGCAGCCCGTTACAGGGGGTGAACACTGAAGCTTTCTTT
TRBJ1-1,TRBV29-1,TRBD1,-,CSVVSGQGAGAFF,TGCAGCGTTGTATCGGGACAGGGGGCAGGAGCTTTCTTT
TRBJ2-7,TRBV24-1,TRBD1,-,CATSDGGQGSHEQYF,TGTGCCACCAGTGATGGGGGACAGGGTAGTCACGAGCAGTACTTC
TRBJ1-2,TRBV19,TRBD1,-,CASSTDRGGGYGYTF,TGTGCCAGTAGTACCGACAGGGGGGGAGGCTATGGCTACACCTTC